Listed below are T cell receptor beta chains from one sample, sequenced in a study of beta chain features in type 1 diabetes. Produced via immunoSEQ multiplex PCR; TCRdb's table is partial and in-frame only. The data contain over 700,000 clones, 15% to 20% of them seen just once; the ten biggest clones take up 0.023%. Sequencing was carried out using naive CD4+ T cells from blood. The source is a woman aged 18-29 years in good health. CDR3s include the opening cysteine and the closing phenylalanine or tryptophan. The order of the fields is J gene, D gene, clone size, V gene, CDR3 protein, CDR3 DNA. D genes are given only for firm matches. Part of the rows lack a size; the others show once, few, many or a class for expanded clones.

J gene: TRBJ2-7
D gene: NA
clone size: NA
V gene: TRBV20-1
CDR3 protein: CSARERSEQYF
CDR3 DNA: TGCAGTGCTAGGGAAAGGAGCGAGCAGTACTTC

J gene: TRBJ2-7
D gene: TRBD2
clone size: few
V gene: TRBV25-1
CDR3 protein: CASKGTTYEQYF
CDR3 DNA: TGTGCCAGCAAGGGGACTACCTACGAGCAGTACTTC

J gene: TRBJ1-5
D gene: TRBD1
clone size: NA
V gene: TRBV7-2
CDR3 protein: CASSFRQGSNQPQHF
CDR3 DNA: TGTGCCAGCAGCTTCCGACAGGGCAGCAATCAGCCCCAGCATTTT

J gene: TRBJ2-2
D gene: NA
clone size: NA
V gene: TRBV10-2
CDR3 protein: CASSESGELFF
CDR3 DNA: TGCGCCAGCAGTGAGAGCGGGGAGCTGTTTTTT

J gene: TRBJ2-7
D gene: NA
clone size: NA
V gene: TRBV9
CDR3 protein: CASSQSYEQYF
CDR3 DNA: TGTGCCAGCAGCCAGTCCTACGAGCAGTACTTC

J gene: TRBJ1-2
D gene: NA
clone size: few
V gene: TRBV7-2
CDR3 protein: CASSFVGGSANYGYTF
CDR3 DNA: TGTGCCAGCAGCTTTGTGGGCGGGTCGGCGAACTATGGCTACACCTTC

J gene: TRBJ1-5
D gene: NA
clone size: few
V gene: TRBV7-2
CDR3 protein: CASSLAAGASNQPQHF
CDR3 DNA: TGTGCCAGCAGCTTAGCGGCCGGGGCTAGCAATCAGCCCCAGCATTTT

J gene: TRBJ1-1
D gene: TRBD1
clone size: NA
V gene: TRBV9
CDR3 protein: CASSADDRGRPEAFF
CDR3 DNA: TGTGCCAGCAGCGCGGACGACAGGGGACGGCCTGAAGCTTTCTTT

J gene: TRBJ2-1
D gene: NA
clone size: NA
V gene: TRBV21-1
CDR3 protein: CASSKGNRDRGQGEQFF
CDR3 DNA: TGTGCCAGCAGCAAAGGAAACCGGGACAGGGGTCAAGGTGAGCAGTTCTTC

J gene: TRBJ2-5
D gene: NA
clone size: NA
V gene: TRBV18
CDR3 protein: CASSPRPGETQYF
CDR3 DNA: TGTGCCAGCTCACCACGTCCGGGAGAGACCCAGTACTTC

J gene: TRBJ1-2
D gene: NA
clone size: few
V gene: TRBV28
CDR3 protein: CASSLGAGTPAYGYTF
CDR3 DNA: TGTGCCAGCAGTTTAGGCGCCGGGACACCGGCCTATGGCTACACCTTC

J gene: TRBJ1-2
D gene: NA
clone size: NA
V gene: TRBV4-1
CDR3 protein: CASSQVGGNYGYTF
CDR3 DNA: TGCGCCAGCAGCCAAGTCGGCGGTAACTATGGCTACACCTTC

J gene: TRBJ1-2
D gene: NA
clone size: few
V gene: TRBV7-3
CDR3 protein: CASSLSGGAFSYGYTF
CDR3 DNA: TGTGCCAGCAGCTTATCCGGGGGCGCCTTCTCCTATGGCTACACCTTC

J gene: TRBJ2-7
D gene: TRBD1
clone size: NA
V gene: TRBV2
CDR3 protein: CASSVGQGWSEQYF
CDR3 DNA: TGTGCCAGCAGTGTTGGACAGGGGTGGTCCGAGCAGTACTTC

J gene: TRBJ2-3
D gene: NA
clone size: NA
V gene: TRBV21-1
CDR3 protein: CASSKRLGLAGAGGTDTQYF
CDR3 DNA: TGTGCCAGCAGCAAACGACTGGGACTAGCGGGAGCAGGTGGCACAGATACGCAGTATTTT

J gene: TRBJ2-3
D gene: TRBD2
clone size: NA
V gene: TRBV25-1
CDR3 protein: CASSDPLSGRGVDTQYF
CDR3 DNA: TGTGCCAGCAGTGATCCCCTTAGCGGGCGAGGCGTCGATACGCAGTATTTT

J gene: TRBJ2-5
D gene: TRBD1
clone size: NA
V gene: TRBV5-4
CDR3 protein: CASSLDDRGETQYF
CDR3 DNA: TGTGCCAGCAGCTTAGACGACAGGGGCGAGACCCAGTACTTC

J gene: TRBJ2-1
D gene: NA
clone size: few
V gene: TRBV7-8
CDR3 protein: CASSPLGHEQFF
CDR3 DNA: TGTGCCAGCAGCCCCCTAGGGCATGAGCAGTTCTTC

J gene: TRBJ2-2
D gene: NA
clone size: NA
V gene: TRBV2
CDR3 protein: CASSDARSGAGELFF
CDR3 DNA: TGTGCCAGCAGTGATGCAAGGTCGGGCGCCGGGGAGCTGTTTTTT

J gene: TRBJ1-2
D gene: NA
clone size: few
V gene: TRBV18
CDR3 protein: CASSPTPGGSGYTF
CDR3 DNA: TGTGCCAGCTCGCCGACCCCCGGCGGCTCCGGCTACACCTTC

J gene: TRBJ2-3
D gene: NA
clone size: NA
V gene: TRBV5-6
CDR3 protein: CASSYRKGLSTDTQYF
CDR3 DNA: TGTGCCAGCAGCTACCGTAAAGGGCTCAGCACAGATACGCAGTATTTT

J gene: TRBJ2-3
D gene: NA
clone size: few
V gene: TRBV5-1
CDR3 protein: CASSITRFSSTDTQYF
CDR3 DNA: TGCGCCAGCAGCATTACTAGGTTTTCCAGCACAGATACGCAGTATTTT

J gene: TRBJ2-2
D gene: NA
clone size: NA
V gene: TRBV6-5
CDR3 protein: CASSYGSYTGELFF
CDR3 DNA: TGTGCCAGCAGTTACGGGAGTTACACCGGGGAGCTGTTTTTT

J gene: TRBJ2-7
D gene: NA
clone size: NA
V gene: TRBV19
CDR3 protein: CASSKDSSYEQYF
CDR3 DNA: TGTGCCAGTAGTAAGGACAGTTCCTACGAGCAGTACTTC

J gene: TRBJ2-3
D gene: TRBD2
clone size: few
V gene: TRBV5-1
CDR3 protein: CASSLTSGSGSTDTQYF
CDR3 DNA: TGCGCCAGCAGCTTGACTAGCGGGAGCGGTAGCACAGATACGCAGTATTTT

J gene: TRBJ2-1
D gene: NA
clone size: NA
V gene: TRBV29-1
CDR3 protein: CSVYGHANNEQFF
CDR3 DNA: TGCAGCGTTTATGGTCACGCAAACAATGAGCAGTTCTTC

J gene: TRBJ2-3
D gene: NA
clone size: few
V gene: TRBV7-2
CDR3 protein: CASSLDRTSTDTQYF
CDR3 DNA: TGTGCCAGCAGCTTAGACCGGACTAGCACAGATACGCAGTATTTT

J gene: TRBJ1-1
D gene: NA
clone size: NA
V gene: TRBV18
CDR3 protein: CASSPWRAENTEAFF
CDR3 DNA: TGTGCCAGCTCACCATGGAGGGCGGAGAACACTGAAGCTTTCTTT

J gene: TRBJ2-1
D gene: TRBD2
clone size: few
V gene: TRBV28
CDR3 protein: CASSSLAGGPHNEQFF
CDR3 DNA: TGTGCCAGCAGTTCCCTGGCGGGAGGGCCCCACAATGAGCAGTTCTTC

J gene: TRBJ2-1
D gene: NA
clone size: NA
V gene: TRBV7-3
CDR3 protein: CASSVTGGGNEQFF
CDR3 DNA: TGTGCCAGCAGCGTAACGGGTGGCGGGAATGAGCAGTTCTTC

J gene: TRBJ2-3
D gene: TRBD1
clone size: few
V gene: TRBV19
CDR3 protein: CASRLQGNLADTQYF
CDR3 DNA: TGTGCCAGTAGGTTACAGGGGAATTTGGCAGATACGCAGTATTTT

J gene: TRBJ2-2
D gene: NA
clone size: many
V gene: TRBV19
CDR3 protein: CASRRSVAVEDGELFF
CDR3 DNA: TGTGCCAGTAGGCGATCAGTAGCAGTGGAAGACGGGGAGCTGTTTTTT

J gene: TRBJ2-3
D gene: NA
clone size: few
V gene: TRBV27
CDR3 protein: CASSRKRASTDTQYF
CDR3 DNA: TGTGCCAGCAGTCGCAAGCGGGCTAGCACAGATACGCAGTATTTT

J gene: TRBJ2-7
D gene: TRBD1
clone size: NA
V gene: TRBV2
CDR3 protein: CASKAGTGEDLYF
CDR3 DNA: TGTGCCAGCAAGGCGGGGACAGGGGAGGATCTGTACTTC

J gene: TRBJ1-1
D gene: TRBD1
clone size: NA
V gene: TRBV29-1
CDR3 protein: CSADRGNTEAFF
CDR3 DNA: TGCAGCGCCGACAGGGGAAACACTGAAGCTTTCTTT

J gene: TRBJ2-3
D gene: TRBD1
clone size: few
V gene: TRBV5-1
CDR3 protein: CASSIRGQGPTDTQYF
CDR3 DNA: TGCGCCAGCAGCATCCGGGGACAGGGGCCGACAGATACGCAGTATTTT

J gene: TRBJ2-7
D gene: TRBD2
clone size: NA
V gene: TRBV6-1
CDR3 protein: CASSLTSGRGYEQYF
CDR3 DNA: TGTGCCAGCAGCCTCACTAGCGGGAGGGGTTACGAGCAGTACTTC

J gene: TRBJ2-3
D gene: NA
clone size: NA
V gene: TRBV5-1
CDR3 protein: CASWGSGGVRDTQYF
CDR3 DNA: TGCGCCAGCTGGGGGTCAGGCGGTGTCAGGGATACGCAGTATTTT

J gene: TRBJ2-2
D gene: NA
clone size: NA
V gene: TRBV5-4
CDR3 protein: CASSSQGKGTGELFF
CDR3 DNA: TGTGCCAGCAGCTCACAGGGTAAAGGCACCGGGGAGCTGTTTTTT

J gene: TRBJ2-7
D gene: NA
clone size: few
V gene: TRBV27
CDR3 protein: CASSPQTGSYEQYF
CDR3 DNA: TGTGCCAGCAGTCCCCAAACAGGGTCCTACGAGCAGTACTTC

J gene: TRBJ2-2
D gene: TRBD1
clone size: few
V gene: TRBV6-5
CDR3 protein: CASSDRDPGELFF
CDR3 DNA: TGTGCCAGCAGTGACAGGGATCCCGGGGAGCTGTTTTTT

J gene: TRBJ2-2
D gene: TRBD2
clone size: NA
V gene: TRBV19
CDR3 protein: CASSRVAGGIGGELFF
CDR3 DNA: TGTGCCAGCTCACGGGTGGCGGGAGGTATTGGCGGGGAGCTGTTTTTT

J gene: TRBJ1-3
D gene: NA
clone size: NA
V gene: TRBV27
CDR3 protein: CASRQSSGNTIYF
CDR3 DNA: TGTGCCAGCCGGCAGAGCTCTGGAAACACCATATATTTT

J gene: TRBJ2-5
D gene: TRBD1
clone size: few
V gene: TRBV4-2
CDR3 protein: CASSQDRDRGETQYF
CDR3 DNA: TGTGCCAGCAGCCAAGATCGAGACAGGGGTGAGACCCAGTACTTC

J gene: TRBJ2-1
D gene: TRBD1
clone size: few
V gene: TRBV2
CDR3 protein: CASLGQVFGNEQFF
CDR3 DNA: TGTGCCAGCCTCGGACAGGTTTTTGGCAATGAGCAGTTCTTC

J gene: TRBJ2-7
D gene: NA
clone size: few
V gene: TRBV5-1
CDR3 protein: CASSLVGTYVYEQYF
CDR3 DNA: TGCGCCAGCAGCTTGGTAGGGACGTACGTCTACGAGCAGTACTTC

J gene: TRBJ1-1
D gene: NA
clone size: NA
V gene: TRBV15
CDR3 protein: CATSRVLNTEAFF
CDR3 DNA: TGTGCCACCAGCAGAGTATTGAACACTGAAGCTTTCTTT

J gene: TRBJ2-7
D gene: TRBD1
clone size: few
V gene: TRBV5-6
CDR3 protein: CASIQTTGLTTYEQYF
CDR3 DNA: TGTGCCAGCATCCAAACGACAGGGCTAACAACCTACGAGCAGTACTTC

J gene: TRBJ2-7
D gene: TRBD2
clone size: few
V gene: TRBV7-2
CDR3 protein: CASSIPSGRTIYEQYF
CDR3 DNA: TGTGCCAGCAGCATCCCTAGCGGGAGGACCATCTACGAGCAGTACTTC

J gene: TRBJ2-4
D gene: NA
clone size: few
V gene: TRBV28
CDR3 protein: CASRTRGRGGAKNIQYF
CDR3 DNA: TGTGCCAGCAGGACCAGGGGGCGCGGGGGTGCCAAAAACATTCAGTACTTC

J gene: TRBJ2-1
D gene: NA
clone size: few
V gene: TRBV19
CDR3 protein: CASSILLGHSSSYNEQFF
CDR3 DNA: TGTGCCAGTAGTATACTCCTAGGACACTCCAGCTCCTACAATGAGCAGTTCTTC

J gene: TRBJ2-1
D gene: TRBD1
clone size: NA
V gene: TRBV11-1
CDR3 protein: CASSLQDRGGNEQFF
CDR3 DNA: TGTGCCAGCAGCTTACAAGACAGGGGAGGCAATGAGCAGTTCTTC

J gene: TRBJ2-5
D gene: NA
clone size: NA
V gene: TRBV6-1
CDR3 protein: CASSAGHRQETQYF
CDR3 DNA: TGTGCCAGCAGCGCTGGACACCGACAAGAGACCCAGTACTTC

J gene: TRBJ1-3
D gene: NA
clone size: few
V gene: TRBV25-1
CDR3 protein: CASSEGGTGNTIYF
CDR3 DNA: TGTGCCAGCAGTGAAGGGGGGACTGGAAACACCATATATTTT